This TCR beta chain originates from a study of cytomegalovirus exposure and HLA in healthy donors (dated by TCRdb to 2016 to 2017). With regard to the full study: According to an earlier analysis of around 600 of the donors, some 180 million T cells yielded 120 million or so unique TCR beta sequences and about 300 Gb of sequence data. An earlier analysis of around 540 of the donors applied high-throughput TCR beta sequencing to assess whether each TCR beta V gene segment acted as functional or pseudogenic. Approximately 300 gigabases of sequencing data and around 87 million unique TCR sequences were included in an early release covering roughly 700 HLA-typed donors. To predict cytomegalovirus infection status, the study combined high-throughput TCR immunosequencing, statistical association of individual TCRs with disease status, and machine learning. The study used immunosequencing to profile the T cell repertoires of some 600 subjects and linked those repertoires to cytomegalovirus serostatus. A later analysis re-examined previously published TCR beta repertoires from 600 to 700 donors and added high-resolution HLA genotyping to investigate patterns of TCR occurrence. In addition to the first cohort of hundreds of subjects, a separate validation cohort of 100 to 150 different subjects was used. Both class I and class II loci were covered by HLA typing, at four-digit resolution. In a later genetic analysis, genome-wide SNP genotypes for about 65% of the roughly 700 donors were used, and that subset was treated as a discovery cohort. Among the roughly 400 genotyped donors, around 81% belonged to the genetic ancestry cluster associated with self-reported Caucasian donors. Four to six DR-DQ haplotypes were handled as single units for association and clustering, since linkage in the cohort was strong. On average, roughly 250,000 unique TCR beta nucleotide sequences were sequenced per donor among several hundred genotyped donors of the cohort, with around 19% of those sequences being non-productive. All discovery cohort repertoires had been generated on a single sequencing platform. Donor age, sex, ethnicity and CMV serostatus were compiled together with the repertoire data. Rather than drawing on any new phenotypic data, the later analysis identified candidate immune exposures from TCR beta sequences and the way those sequences occurred across donors. The study was designed to test whether signatures of past pathogen exposure could be identified by cataloging public T cell receptors. The number of donors typed differed by locus, with about 629-630 for A, B, C, DRB1 and DQB1, more than 500 for DQA1, approximately 570 for DPA1, and 472 for DPB1.

Libraries were constructed by the immunoSEQ multiplex PCR assay. For the multiplex PCR, a mixture combining 60 forward primers for TCR Vbeta segments and 13 reverse primers for TCR Jbeta segments was used. Amplification of the CDR3 region of rearranged TCR beta genes was performed with a multiplex PCR assay on genomic DNA. The Illumina HiSeq System was used to sequence the amplified TCR beta libraries as 87-base-pair reads. In the paper's pipeline: In a later analysis, around 80 million unique TCR beta chains were counted across the roughly 670 repertoires, and approximately 11 million of these chains were shared by at least two donors. Raw reads were error-corrected and collapsed into unique sequences with a nearest-neighbor algorithm that merged closely related sequences to remove PCR and sequencing errors. CDR3 sequences were aligned to IMGT reference sequences to assign V, D and J gene segments. For a sequence to be retained, a match of at least six nucleotides was required to both a V gene segment and a J gene segment. A rearrangement was called productive if the CDR3 had no stop codons and remained in frame with V and J, and every other rearrangement was called non-productive. CDR3 was defined according to IMGT convention as the region running from the second conserved V-encoded cysteine to the conserved J-encoded phenylalanine. The earlier analysis of about 610 of the donors excluded sequences that lacked an unambiguous match to a single V gene segment. In an earlier analysis of approximately 560 of the donors, a V segment was called functional when productive rearrangements were above 56.7%, and segregating when the standard deviation between donors exceeded 5%. To diagnose cytomegalovirus status from the catalog of TCR beta chain sequences, a statistical classification framework was built. In a later analysis, TCR nucleotide sequences were compared against IMGT/GENE-DB human TR gene sequences so that V and J genes could be assigned. The TCRdist pipeline was used in a later analysis to assign CDR3 sequences and most-parsimonious VDJ recombination scenarios. A later analysis defined each TCR beta chain by its CDR3 amino acid sequence plus V-gene family, and excluded reads lacking a unique V-gene family. To address suspected cross-contamination and a sequencing artifact, a later analysis removed roughly 640 highly shared, low-generation-probability nucleotide sequences. For each public chain, a later analysis derived a clonal expansion index from normalized ranks of inferred template counts within each repertoire. In a later analysis, generation probabilities were computed with a VDJ recombination model fitted to out-of-frame rearrangements, and the resulting probabilities were checked against IGoR. In a later analysis, hypergeometric tests were used to score TCR-TCR, TCR-HLA and TCR-CMV co-occurrence, with a repertoire-size bias correction applied to TCR pairs. To estimate false discovery rates, a later analysis permuted the HLA or CMV assignments 20 times. A later analysis grouped co-occurring TCRs with DBSCAN, adding TCRdist sequence similarity when clustering within HLA-allele-positive subsets. Repertoires with fewer than 30,000 or more than 120,000 public chains, plus five repertoires with anomalous nucleotide sharing, were excluded from co-occurrence clustering. Drawn from immuneACCESS, this table holds only the in-frame rearrangements with V and J called that TCRdb kept. Clones are partly lost; checked studies trace under half to an unresolved V gene and leave the rest unexplained. That table furnishes V, J and clone size, whereas the DNA furnished D and trimming. This sample comprises roughly 190,000 clones, 75% to 80% of them detected only once. The top ten clones comprise 2.1% of the sample.

In total, around 600 healthy bone marrow donors made up the cohort. All cohort members were sampled while nominally healthy, although unrecorded immune exposures were likely present. The donor was CMV seropositive and belonged to the group of more than 250 seropositive cohort members. Every donor gave a peripheral blood sample, and the peripheral blood mononuclear cells from that sample were used for TCR beta sequencing. Genomic DNA extraction from the blood cell samples was performed with the Qiagen DNeasy Blood Extraction Kit. Note on this clone: The specificity of this receptor is unknown. Qualities for individual bases were not recorded, and no much larger clone is one base off. The sample holds other DNA sequences that translate to the same CDR3.

From the cysteine through the phenylalanine, the CDR3 covers 13 amino acids. The CDR3 DNA has 39 bases and is translated from base 1. Cut back by 2 bases and 0 bases, the V and J ends lie 5 bases apart. The germline V gene gives CDR1 as SGHRS and CDR2 as YFSETQ. Broad study findings and their caveats: Roughly uniform sequencing depth across donors was assumed in presence/absence analyses, although this assumption may not hold. The study gave a list of some 150 TCR beta chains associated with cytomegalovirus. In an earlier analysis of approximately 600 of the donors, most TCR beta V segments were observed in productive rearrangements about 90% or about 30% of the time, broadly matching IMGT annotations. In vitro tests confirmed that three of the cytomegalovirus-associated TCR beta chains recognize cytomegalovirus antigens. According to the authors, the approach could potentially be generalized to other disease states and immunological phenotypes. A further reported finding was that TCR beta sequences accurately predicted the HLA-A and HLA-B alleles for most subjects in the first cohort. A later genetic analysis associated a missense DCLRE1C variant with V-gene and J-gene trimming of TCR beta chains, and an independent cohort replicated the association. In both the original and validation cohorts, the classifier was reported to diagnose cytomegalovirus status with high specificity and sensitivity. Correlated functional status among segregating V segments might reflect linkage disequilibrium, but an unknown experimental factor could not be ruled out. Several of the top co-occurrence clusters appeared to be linked to parvovirus B19, influenza, CMV and Epstein-Barr virus, according to a later analysis. A later genetic analysis reported fewer N-insertions in productive TCRs among donors in an Asian-associated ancestry cluster than the roughly 670-donor mean. Strong co-occurrence of HLA alleles, especially DR and DQ, made assigning TCR associations to individual alleles difficult. Some 15 rarely observed V segments, including chromosome 9 orphons, were excluded from the earlier analysis of approximately 600 of the donors because counts were too low. A cluster of highly shared sequence variants was judged likely to represent a technical artifact of the sequencing pipeline. For the cohort, immune exposure information was limited to CMV serostatus. While some public TCRs were present in many individuals, most TCR sequences turned up only very rarely across donors. In this cohort, only TCR beta chains were sequenced, and detectable features were limited by the absence of alpha or paired-chain data. In a later analysis, HLA-associated TCR beta chains showed more clonal expansion and lower generation probabilities than non-associated chains that were equally common. Specific HLA alleles were associated with 16,951 TCR beta sequences at a false discovery rate of 0.05 in a later analysis. In a later analysis, most CMV-associated TCR beta chains were found to appear HLA-restricted, with HLA associations seemingly driven largely by CMV exposure. Because the 87-base-pair reads could not distinguish some IMGT-functional V segments, including TRBV6-2 and TRBV6-3, those segments were excluded. Because HLA typing was unavailable for some donors at each locus, only the typed subset was used in association tests. In a later analysis, the rate of TCR association differed among HLA loci, with DRB1 alleles having the most associated TCRs and HLA-C alleles having the fewest.

Here the chain combines TRBV5-1 and TRBJ1-1; no D gene can be assigned with confidence. Sequencing was performed on PBMCs. This TCR came from a woman aged 25 to 39 in good health and CMV-seropositive. The sequenced DNA: TGCGCCAGCAGCTTTACAGTGAACACTGAAGCTTTCTTT. It is translated as CASSFTVNTEAFF.